This T cell receptor beta chain was recovered during a study of cytomegalovirus exposure and HLA in healthy donors. This clone was detected only once. Its antigen is undetermined. It was with 60 Vbeta and 13 Jbeta primers that the PCR ran. Generated by immunoSEQ multiplex PCR, the TCRdb table keeps only in-frame clones and is missing some. The sample has about 200,000 clones, almost 80% seen once. At collection, donors were nominally healthy, but unrecorded immune exposures were probable. The study, taken as a whole, reports: Later, an analysis showed that TCR beta chains associated with HLA were more clonally expanded than others that were equally common. The study put under 200 TCR beta chains on its list as cytomegalovirus-associated. About 90% or about 30% of the time was how often most TCR beta V segments were productive, according to an earlier analysis.

The material sequenced was PBMCs. This receptor was identified in a male donor in good health and CMV-seronegative.

The CDR3 reads CASSLRQGPIYEQYF. The CDR3 DNA reads as TGTGCCAGCAGTTTGAGACAGGGTCCTATTTACGAGCAGTACTTC. The gene calls are TRBV27 and TRBJ2-7; TRBD1 aligns across 7 bases. The CDR3 is made up of 15 amino acids. After removal of 3 bases from V and 4 bases from J, the junction contained 9 bases not matched to a gene. Germline lookup yields CDR1 MNHEY and CDR2 SMNVEV (reference sequence).